These T cell receptor beta chains were read from a single sample in a study of blood T cell repertoires in COVID-19. Using immunoSEQ multiplex PCR, the repertoire was profiled, and TCRdb retains in-frame clones only, with some absent. The data contain around 310,000 clones, around nine tenths of them singletons. The sample comprised PBMCs or T cells enriched from blood (not recorded which). These receptor sequences come from a middle-aged woman who had recovered from COVID-19. The CDR3 runs from the conserved cysteine through the conserved F or W. D genes are given only for firm matches. A clone size is listed for some rows: how often the clone was seen (once, few, many), or a class if it is expanded.

CDR3nt: TGTGCCAGCAGCCAAGGCCAGACTAGCGGGGGTCAAGAGACCCAGTACTTC; CDR3aa: CASSQGQTSGGQETQYF; abundance: once; j_gene: TRBJ2-5; v_gene: TRBV14; d_gene: TRBD2
CDR3nt: TGTGCCAGTAGTGCCAGACAGGGCCCCAACACTGAAGCTTTCTTT; CDR3aa: CASSARQGPNTEAFF; abundance: -; j_gene: TRBJ1-1; v_gene: TRBV19; d_gene: TRBD1
CDR3nt: TGTGCCAGCAGTACACTCACGGGGCTAGCGGGGTACAATGAGCAGTTCTTC; CDR3aa: CASSTLTGLAGYNEQFF; abundance: -; j_gene: TRBJ2-1; v_gene: TRBV11-2; d_gene: TRBD2
CDR3nt: TGTGCCAGCAGCCAATATGTGGGGCTAGGCGGGGAGCTGTTTTTT; CDR3aa: CASSQYVGLGGELFF; abundance: -; j_gene: TRBJ2-2; v_gene: TRBV3-1/TRBV3-2; d_gene: -
CDR3nt: TGTGCCAGCAGCCCCCCCTTCCGGGAAGGGCCCACCGGGGAGCTGTTTTTT; CDR3aa: CASSPPFREGPTGELFF; abundance: -; j_gene: TRBJ2-2; v_gene: TRBV7-9; d_gene: -
CDR3nt: TGTGCCAGCAGCTTAACTCCTCTAGGTCCCAAGCAGTTCTTC; CDR3aa: CASSLTPLGPKQFF; abundance: -; j_gene: TRBJ2-1; v_gene: TRBV7-3; d_gene: -
CDR3nt: TGCAGTGCTAGTGTAGCGGGGAGGCAAGAGACCCAGTACTTC; CDR3aa: CSASVAGRQETQYF; abundance: -; j_gene: TRBJ2-5; v_gene: TRBV20-1; d_gene: TRBD2
CDR3nt: TGTGCCAGCAGGGACGGGACAGCACTCAAGCAGTACTTC; CDR3aa: CASRDGTALKQYF; abundance: -; j_gene: TRBJ2-7; v_gene: TRBV11-2; d_gene: TRBD1
CDR3nt: TGTGCCAGCAGCCCTGGGGACAGGGGGCGAACTAATGAAAAACTGTTTTTT; CDR3aa: CASSPGDRGRTNEKLFF; abundance: -; j_gene: TRBJ1-4; v_gene: TRBV4-2; d_gene: TRBD1
CDR3nt: TGCAGCGTTGAAGATTTTCGGGAGGTAGACAATGAGCAGTTCTTC; CDR3aa: CSVEDFREVDNEQFF; abundance: once; j_gene: TRBJ2-1; v_gene: TRBV29-1; d_gene: TRBD2
CDR3nt: TGTGCCAGCACGGACAGATCCGGGGAGCTGTTTTTT; CDR3aa: CASTDRSGELFF; abundance: -; j_gene: TRBJ2-2; v_gene: TRBV18; d_gene: -
CDR3nt: TGCAGTGCTAGTGGCGGGACAGACAATCAGCCCCAGCATTTT; CDR3aa: CSASGGTDNQPQHF; abundance: few; j_gene: TRBJ1-5; v_gene: TRBV20-1; d_gene: TRBD1
CDR3nt: TGTGCCAGCAGCGAACAGGGGAATCAGCCCCAGCATTTT; CDR3aa: CASSEQGNQPQHF; abundance: -; j_gene: TRBJ1-5; v_gene: TRBV7-9; d_gene: TRBD1
CDR3nt: TGTGCCAGCAGACCAAGGGGAAAGGGTGAAAAACTGTTTTTT; CDR3aa: CASRPRGKGEKLFF; abundance: once; j_gene: TRBJ1-4; v_gene: TRBV28; d_gene: -
CDR3nt: TGTGCCAGTAGTGCCGGGACAAACCCCGGGGCCCTCCACTTT; CDR3aa: CASSAGTNPGALHF; abundance: -; j_gene: TRBJ1-6; v_gene: TRBV19; d_gene: -
CDR3nt: TGTGCCAGCGGGACGGCCGACAATCAGCCCCAGCATTTT; CDR3aa: CASGTADNQPQHF; abundance: -; j_gene: TRBJ1-5; v_gene: TRBV10-3; d_gene: -
CDR3nt: TGTGCCAGCAGCAAAGAATTAGGGACAGGGAGGAGCTCCTACGAGCAGTACTTC; CDR3aa: CASSKELGTGRSSYEQYF; abundance: -; j_gene: TRBJ2-7; v_gene: TRBV21-1; d_gene: -
CDR3nt: TGTGCCAGCAGTTTAGAAGAGGGTGAAGCTTTCTTT; CDR3aa: CASSLEEGEAFF; abundance: -; j_gene: TRBJ1-1; v_gene: TRBV12-3/TRBV12-4; d_gene: -
CDR3nt: TGTGCCAGCTCACCGTATAGACAGTCAACCAATTCACCCCTCCACTTT; CDR3aa: CASSPYRQSTNSPLHF; abundance: once; j_gene: TRBJ1-6; v_gene: TRBV18; d_gene: -
CDR3nt: TGCGCCAGCAGCCAGAACACGAACACCGGGGAGCTGTTTTTT; CDR3aa: CASSQNTNTGELFF; abundance: -; j_gene: TRBJ2-2; v_gene: TRBV4-3; d_gene: -
CDR3nt: TGTGCCTGGAGCGGGACAGATCTCCCTCTATTC; CDR3aa: CAWSGTDLPLF; abundance: -; j_gene: TRBJ2-7; v_gene: TRBV30; d_gene: TRBD1
CDR3nt: TGTGCCAGTAGTATCCCCCAGATGGGGAGAAATGGCTACACCTTC; CDR3aa: CASSIPQMGRNGYTF; abundance: -; j_gene: TRBJ1-2; v_gene: TRBV19; d_gene: -
CDR3nt: TGCGCCAGCAGCTCCCTTTTTATGGACAGTTTTGCCCCAGTTAACTATGGCTACACCTTC; CDR3aa: CASSSLFMDSFAPVNYGYTF; abundance: -; j_gene: TRBJ1-2; v_gene: TRBV5-1; d_gene: -
CDR3nt: TGTGCCAGCACCCCGGTGGGCGCGATCTACGAGCAGTACTTC; CDR3aa: CASTPVGAIYEQYF; abundance: -; j_gene: TRBJ2-7; v_gene: TRBV2; d_gene: -
CDR3nt: TGTGCCAGCAGCTTAGCGCGGAGGGACGGCTACACCTTC; CDR3aa: CASSLARRDGYTF; abundance: -; j_gene: TRBJ1-2; v_gene: TRBV7-9; d_gene: -
CDR3nt: TGTGCCAGCAGCCCGGACAGGAGCTACGAGCAGTACTTC; CDR3aa: CASSPDRSYEQYF; abundance: -; j_gene: TRBJ2-7; v_gene: TRBV7-2; d_gene: TRBD1
CDR3nt: TGTGCCAGCTCACCACAGGGGACAGGGTCGTGGGGCTACACCTTC; CDR3aa: CASSPQGTGSWGYTF; abundance: -; j_gene: TRBJ1-2; v_gene: TRBV18; d_gene: TRBD1
CDR3nt: TGTGCCAGCAGCCTGTTTAGCAATCAGCCCCAGCATTTT; CDR3aa: CASSLFSNQPQHF; abundance: few; j_gene: TRBJ1-5; v_gene: TRBV11-2; d_gene: -
CDR3nt: TGTGCCAGCAGGGGGGTGGACAGGGACTACGAGCAGTACTTC; CDR3aa: CASRGVDRDYEQYF; abundance: -; j_gene: TRBJ2-7; v_gene: TRBV2; d_gene: TRBD1
CDR3nt: TGTGCCAGCAGTGAATCGGGCAGGGGGGACTATGGCTACACCTTC; CDR3aa: CASSESGRGDYGYTF; abundance: -; j_gene: TRBJ1-2; v_gene: TRBV2; d_gene: TRBD1
CDR3nt: TGTGCCAGTAAGGGGAGGGAAATGAACACTGAAGCTTTCTTT; CDR3aa: CASKGREMNTEAFF; abundance: -; j_gene: TRBJ1-1; v_gene: TRBV19; d_gene: -
CDR3nt: TGTGCTAGTGCCCTCGAAGGGGGCATGAAGACCCAGTACTTC; CDR3aa: CASALEGGMKTQYF; abundance: -; j_gene: TRBJ2-5; v_gene: TRBV12-5; d_gene: TRBD1
CDR3nt: TGTGCCAGCAGCCCGAGAGGTCTAGCGGGGAACAATGAGCAGTTCTTC; CDR3aa: CASSPRGLAGNNEQFF; abundance: few; j_gene: TRBJ2-1; v_gene: TRBV9; d_gene: TRBD2
CDR3nt: TGCAGCGTTGTGGAACTGACTGTGAACACTGAAGCTTTCTTT; CDR3aa: CSVVELTVNTEAFF; abundance: -; j_gene: TRBJ1-1; v_gene: TRBV29-1; d_gene: -
CDR3nt: TGTGCCAGCAGCTTAGGGGCGGGACAGGGCGACGAGCAGTACTTC; CDR3aa: CASSLGAGQGDEQYF; abundance: -; j_gene: TRBJ2-7; v_gene: TRBV7-9; d_gene: TRBD1
CDR3nt: TGTGCCAGCAGTATAGAATGGACAGACACTGAAGCTTTCTTT; CDR3aa: CASSIEWTDTEAFF; abundance: -; j_gene: TRBJ1-1; v_gene: TRBV28; d_gene: -
CDR3nt: TGTGCCAGCAGCGTAGCTAGCGGGGTCTACAATGAGCAGTTCTTC; CDR3aa: CASSVASGVYNEQFF; abundance: -; j_gene: TRBJ2-1; v_gene: TRBV9; d_gene: TRBD2
CDR3nt: TGTGCCAGCAGCCAAGACGGCTACAATGAGCAGTTCTTC; CDR3aa: CASSQDGYNEQFF; abundance: -; j_gene: TRBJ2-1; v_gene: TRBV4-2; d_gene: -
CDR3nt: TGTGCCAGCAGCGTAGGGGCCGTAGGAGGTTACGAGCAGTACTTC; CDR3aa: CASSVGAVGGYEQYF; abundance: -; j_gene: TRBJ2-7; v_gene: TRBV9; d_gene: -
CDR3nt: TGTGCCAGCAGCCGGGGGGCAACCTCCCGGGAGACCCAGTACTTC; CDR3aa: CASSRGATSRETQYF; abundance: -; j_gene: TRBJ2-5; v_gene: TRBV9; d_gene: -
CDR3nt: TGCGCCAGCAGTGAATCAGGGCCAGAAGGCTACACCTTC; CDR3aa: CASSESGPEGYTF; abundance: -; j_gene: TRBJ1-2; v_gene: TRBV10-1; d_gene: -
CDR3nt: TGTGCCAGCAGCCGACAGGGTCCTGGGGCCAACGTCCTGACTTTC; CDR3aa: CASSRQGPGANVLTF; abundance: -; j_gene: TRBJ2-6; v_gene: TRBV3-1/TRBV3-2; d_gene: TRBD1
CDR3nt: TGTGCCAGCAGCCCTCCCCCGGGAGACAGTACGCAGTATTTT; CDR3aa: CASSPPPGDSTQYF; abundance: -; j_gene: TRBJ2-3; v_gene: TRBV7-9; d_gene: -